This T cell receptor beta chain was identified in a study of blood T cell repertoires in COVID-19. Study details: The study drew acute and convalescent COVID-19 samples from the United States, Italy and Spain.

As handled by the study authors: Reference gene primer amplification gave estimated nucleated cell counts. Generated by immunoSEQ multiplex PCR, the TCRdb table keeps only in-frame clones and is missing some. Clone size and the V and J calls come from that table; the DNA yielded D and trimming. Of about 98,000 clones listed, roughly 89% were seen once; the top ten hold 1.9%. Germline V gives CDR1 SGHDT, CDR2 YYEEEE. V was shortened by 3 bases and J by 7 bases, with 14 bases between the two germline ends. The CDR3 totals 15 residues. V is TRBV5-6 and J is TRBJ1-6; tentative D call: TRBD1 (5 bases). Sequenced input: peripheral blood. The clonotype originates from a woman between 50 and 59 years old with COVID-19, enrolled during active disease. The CDR3 region has the DNA TGTGCCAGCAGCTCCAGTGCGGAGGGGAATTCACCCCTCCACTTT. This codes for CASSSSAEGNSPLHF.